A single TCR beta chain is shown here with its context. What antigen it recognizes has not been identified. Per-nucleotide qualities are absent, and no much larger clonotype sits a single base away. To sequence the TCRbeta CDR3 region, genomic DNA was isolated from the sorted cells. TCRbeta CDR3 regions were sequenced using the immunoSEQ Assay. TCRdb mirrors the immuneACCESS table, restricted to in-frame sequences. Some clones are absent from its copies; in checked studies, under half trace to an unresolved V gene, and the reason for the others is unknown. Within this sample are 95,000 to 150,000 clones, with about 94% of them counted one time only. The ten largest account for less than 0.2% of the sample. Patients with a history of autoimmune disease or receiving systemic immunosuppression were excluded from the trial. In every dose cohort, peripheral blood was drawn for TCR sequencing at baseline, cycle 4 day 1, and cycle 7 day 1. The samples were taken from a phase I, first-in-human, multicenter, open-label dose-escalation trial of ivuxolimab. Adults with locally advanced or metastatic head and neck squamous cell, hepatocellular, melanoma or renal cell carcinoma were enrolled in the trial. Before TCR sequencing, CD4+ and CD8+ T cells were separately sorted from peripheral blood.

These data originate in a study of OX40 agonist ivuxolimab in advanced cancers. With respect to the entire study: The costimulatory receptor OX40 (CD134) was targeted by ivuxolimab, a fully human IgG2 agonistic monoclonal antibody. The monotherapy dose-escalation portion (N of about 57 patients) of the phase I ivuxolimab trial is reported in the paper. Of the roughly 50 dose-escalation patients, hepatocellular carcinoma was present in roughly 19, melanoma in around 15, renal cell carcinoma in 9 and head and neck cancer in 9. Intravenous ivuxolimab was administered to patients every 2 weeks at six dose levels: 0.01, 0.1, 0.3, 1.5, 3 and 10 mg/kg. In the dose-escalation cohort, roughly four fifths of patients were male, and the mean age was around 60 years, with a range of roughly 20 to 79. Partial responses were achieved by three dose-escalation patients, of whom one had hepatocellular carcinoma and two had cutaneous melanoma. Patients were allowed to have had prior anti-PD-1, anti-PD-L1 or anti-CTLA-4 therapy, and 40% of the dose-escalation patients had previously received checkpoint inhibitors. The point of sequencing TCRbeta in the periphery was to test whether ivuxolimab changed TCR sequence diversity and drove clonal T-cell expansion. Paper-wide results and their limitations: After ivuxolimab, more expanded clones were found on average in CD8+ T cells than in CD4+ T cells. Antigen specificity was not determined for the clonally expanded peripheral T cells. Clonal expansion of both CD4+ and CD8+ blood T cells was observed from baseline to week 6 at doses 0.1 to 3.0 mg/kg. Partial responders in the 0.1-3.0 mg/kg groups had among the lowest normalized peripheral clonal expansion, especially among CD8+ T cells. Low levels of normalized T-cell clonal expansion were also shown by some nonresponding patients.

V has 3 bases trimmed and J has 2 bases trimmed; junction bases matching no gene number 14. Counted from cysteine to phenylalanine, this CDR3 has 18 amino acids. Only the CDR3 DNA is retained, 54 bases long and in frame from the first base. The CDR1 and CDR2 encoded by the germline V gene are SGHRS and YFSETQ. The receptor was isolated from an adult with an advanced solid tumor such as melanoma, head and neck, liver or kidney cancer. Recombination connected TRBV5-1 to TRBJ2-1, with 7 bases aligning to TRBD2. The sequenced sample was CD4+ or CD8+ T cells sorted from blood, obtained in a trial of the OX40 agonist ivuxolimab. The DNA reads TGCGCCAGCAGCTGGGGGGGGAACCAGCTAGGCGCCTACAATGAGCAGTTCTTC. This gives the protein CASSWGGNQLGAYNEQFF.